Listed below are T cell receptor beta chains from one sample, sequenced in a study of T-cell reconstitution after alpha-beta-depleted transplantation in children. TCRdb analysed the PCR reads with MiXCR anew, one entry per CDR3 protein. Among 250,000 to 350,000 distinct CDR3 sequences listed, 23% were seen once. The sample consisted of PBMCs, mostly from graft donor cells, taken 180 days after TCRalphabeta/CD19-depleted stem cell transplant. Receptor source: a male patient under 18 who had a stem cell transplant for acute lymphoblastic leukemia, so the T cells may come from the graft donor. CDR3s include the opening cysteine and the closing phenylalanine or tryptophan. A D gene is named only where the DNA matches it firmly.

18	TRBV5-1	TRBD2	CASSLVGRAGAAYNEQFF
14	TRBV10-3	TRBD1	CAIRRGQGSYEQYF
17	TRBV20-1	TRBD2	CSAIRRTSGRATDTQYF
15	TRBV9	TRBD1	CASSVPTGGYTEAFF
12	TRBV19	-	CAKTQGTDTQYF
14	TRBV9	TRBD2	CASSALLAYDEQFF
13	TRBV24-1	-	CASQGSGANVLTF
13	TRBV5-1	-	CASFGDGSYEQYF
14	TRBV25-1	-	CASSEGTPRDGYTF
14	TRBV7-6	TRBD2	CASSLGGSLDEQYF
16	TRBV2	TRBD2	CASSILAGGSTGELFF
13	TRBV24-1	-	CATSDGGEIGYTF
14	TRBV12-3/TRBV12-4	-	CASSGPSGANVLSF
10	TRBV29-1	-	CSVPGAEQFF
15	TRBV5-1	-	CASSMAAISTDTQYF
11	TRBV6-6	-	CASSGGTFRYF
17	TRBV4-1	TRBD2	CASSQDRLAGVQYEQYF
16	TRBV2	TRBD2	CASRGGLADYYNEQFF
12	TRBV7-2	-	CASSLALHEQFF
15	TRBV5-1	TRBD2	CASSPQREGTDTQYF
13	TRBV21-1	-	CASAQGGPYEQYF
14	TRBV29-1	-	CSVRGGENYNEQFF
16	TRBV5-6	TRBD2	CASSLSGREYQETQYF
14	TRBV5-1	-	CASSLGQRTDTQYF
16	TRBV10-2	TRBD2	CASSSSGVSGANVLTF
12	TRBV7-2	-	CASRRDYNEQFF
18	TRBV21-1	-	CASNVDSRGHRDGGEQFF
14	TRBV6-5	TRBD2	CASSYGDYFYEQYF
15	TRBV20-1	TRBD2	CSARWDGRGTDTQYF
15	TRBV20-1	TRBD2	CSARGTSENYNEQFF
17	TRBV12-3/TRBV12-4	TRBD2	CASSHTPGGRATNEQFF
15	TRBV18	TRBD1	CASSRTGLGNQPQHF
13	TRBV5-1	-	CASSLVGTAEQYF
18	TRBV9	TRBD1	CASSEIRPGQGINQPQHF
16	TRBV7-9	TRBD2	CASSFPGLALTDTQYF
14	TRBV12-3/TRBV12-4	TRBD1	CASSFWDRVHEQYF
13	TRBV10-2	-	CASTFTGGYEQYF
13	TRBV15	-	CATSSPAYGEQYF
16	TRBV20-1	-	CSARDYTGSGVTEAFF
15	TRBV27	-	CASSLRGGAAGEQYF
14	TRBV3-1	-	CASSQDETDVKAFF
15	TRBV24-1	TRBD1	CATSDSGTAQETQYF
12	TRBV20-1	-	CSADRGGETQYF
15	TRBV27	TRBD1	CASSSPGQGAHEQYF
17	TRBV12-3/TRBV12-4	-	CASSGGQHPTRLNVLTF
14	TRBV27	-	CASSLEEQSYEQYF
18	TRBV5-1	TRBD2	CASSQFGLAGGPKYEQYF
15	TRBV20-1	-	CSARVSLTNTGELFF
16	TRBV7-8	TRBD2	CASSLGGLAGQETQYF
11	TRBV24-1	-	CATSDLGRQYF
15	TRBV5-1	-	CASSLGKAHSYGYTF
15	TRBV5-6	-	CASSLYEFPTDTQYF
15	TRBV5-1	-	CASSSPGLGAGELFF
17	TRBV7-6	TRBD2	CASSRRFSGRAPDTQYF